Listed below are T cell receptor beta chains from one sample, sequenced in a study of OX40 agonist ivuxolimab in advanced cancers. Data came from immunoSEQ multiplex PCR; TCRdb stores just in-frame clones and leaves some out. The table shows 60,000 to 75,000 clones, with roughly 85% occurring only once. The sample consisted of CD4+ or CD8+ T cells sorted from blood, taken in a trial of the OX40 agonist ivuxolimab. These receptors all stem from an adult with an advanced solid tumor such as melanoma, head and neck, liver or kidney cancer. Both conserved end residues are part of each CDR3. D genes are given only for firm matches. Part of the rows lack a size; the others show once, few, many or a class for expanded clones.

clone size,D gene,V gene,J gene,CDR3 DNA,CDR3 protein
-,-,TRBV7-2,TRBJ1-3,TGTGCCAGCAGCCCTCTCGGGGGGGGTCCAAACACCATATATTTT,CASSPLGGGPNTIYF
-,-,TRBV5-5,TRBJ1-2,TGTGCCACCCCTCGGGGGACCGGGGGCGTCGGTGGCTACACCTTC,CATPRGTGGVGGYTF
-,-,TRBV2,TRBJ1-5,TGTGCCAGCCGCGCCAGGATCAATCAGCCCCAGCATTTT,CASRARINQPQHF
medium-sized,-,TRBV6-4,TRBJ1-1,TGTGCCAGCAGTGAGGGACGGGGAACTGAAGCTTTCTTT,CASSEGRGTEAFF
-,-,TRBV9,TRBJ2-1,TGTGCCAGCAGCGTAGACCCCCGGGGGCGGGGTGAGCAGTTCTTC,CASSVDPRGRGEQFF
-,-,TRBV10-3,TRBJ1-5,TGTGCCATCAGTGTAGCAGGGGATCAGCCCCAGCATTTT,CAISVAGDQPQHF
-,-,TRBV13,TRBJ1-1,TGTGCCAGCAGCGTAGCGGGGGGAAACACTGAAGCTTTCTTT,CASSVAGGNTEAFF
-,-,TRBV20-1,TRBJ2-7,TGCAGTGCTAGAGCTAGTGCGCAGTACTTC,CSARASAQYF
once,TRBD2,TRBV5-1,TRBJ2-2,TGCGCCAGCAGCTTCCCGGGGGGAATAAGTCCCACCGGGGAGCTGTTTTTT,CASSFPGGISPTGELFF
-,-,TRBV14,TRBJ1-4,TGTGCCAGCAGCCAAGCAGGTTCGCTGTTTTTT,CASSQAGSLFF
-,TRBD2,TRBV11-2,TRBJ2-3,TGTGCCAGCGACCAAGCGGGACTCACAGATACGCAGTATTTT,CASDQAGLTDTQYF
-,-,TRBV2,TRBJ2-5,TGTGCCACCCAACCCAGGAGTCAGACCCAGTACTTC,CATQPRSQTQYF
-,-,TRBV28,TRBJ1-2,TGTGCCAGCAGCTCGACAGACTATGGCTACACCTTC,CASSSTDYGYTF
-,-,TRBV7-2,TRBJ1-6,TGTGCCAGCAGCTTAGTGGGAGAGGGCGCATCACCCCTCCACTTT,CASSLVGEGASPLHF
once,-,TRBV5-6,TRBJ2-5,TGTGCCAGCAGCTTGGGCAGGGTGGAGACCCAGTACTTC,CASSLGRVETQYF
-,TRBD1,TRBV19,TRBJ2-5,TGTGCCAGTAGTAAGGGGGACAGGGGAGAGACCCAGTACTTC,CASSKGDRGETQYF
-,TRBD2,TRBV7-6,TRBJ2-3,TGTGCCAGCAGCTCCCTACGGACTAGCGGGGACCTGCGGAATACGCAGTATTTT,CASSSLRTSGDLRNTQYF
-,TRBD1,TRBV14,TRBJ1-4,TGTGCCAGCAGCCTAAGACAGGGCCCAATGGAAAAACTGTTTTTT,CASSLRQGPMEKLFF
-,-,TRBV19,TRBJ2-2,TGTGCCAGTAGTATGGTCGGGCCGGGAACCGGGGAGCTGTTTTTT,CASSMVGPGTGELFF
once,-,TRBV11-2,TRBJ1-1,TGTGCCAGCAGCTGGGGGGCCTCTGAGAACACTGAAGCTTTCTTT,CASSWGASENTEAFF
-,-,TRBV6-5,TRBJ1-1,TGTGCCAGCAGTTACTCGACTGTGAACACTGAAGCTTTCTTT,CASSYSTVNTEAFF
-,-,TRBV10-1,TRBJ2-3,TGCGCCAGCAGTGAAGACAGGATCACAGATACGCAGTATTTT,CASSEDRITDTQYF
-,-,TRBV19,TRBJ1-1,TGTGCCAGTAGTATAGGTGGACGGCTGAACACTGAAGCTTTCTTT,CASSIGGRLNTEAFF
-,-,TRBV6-1,TRBJ1-2,TGTGCCAGCAGCGAAAGGGTTTATGGCTACACCTTC,CASSERVYGYTF
-,TRBD1,TRBV5-1,TRBJ1-3,TGCGCCAGCAGCTTGGCCCCTTCGACAGGGGTCTCGGGAAACACCATATATTTT,CASSLAPSTGVSGNTIYF
-,-,TRBV2,TRBJ2-6,TGTGCCAGCTTCTATGGGGCCAACGTCCTGACTTTC,CASFYGANVLTF
-,-,TRBV28,TRBJ1-6,TGTGCCAGCAGGCGAGCCGGGGCTCCTAATTCACCCCTCCACTTT,CASRRAGAPNSPLHF
once,-,TRBV5-5,TRBJ1-4,TGTGCCAGCAGCTTGCCGACAGGAACTAATGAAAAACTGTTTTTT,CASSLPTGTNEKLFF
-,-,TRBV7-3,TRBJ2-5,TGTGCCAGCAGTCGGGGGCGAGGAAACCAAGAGACCCAGTACTTC,CASSRGRGNQETQYF
-,TRBD2,TRBV18,TRBJ2-7,TGTGCCAGCTCATCAGGACTAGCGGGGGCCGAGCAGTACTTC,CASSSGLAGAEQYF
-,-,TRBV10-3,TRBJ1-1,TGTGCCATCAGGTGGGGGCTCGACACTGAAGCTTTCTTT,CAIRWGLDTEAFF
-,-,TRBV6-1,TRBJ2-7,TGTGCCAGCAGTTCGATTGGGGCCTACGAGCAGTACTTC,CASSSIGAYEQYF
-,-,TRBV30,TRBJ2-3,TGTGCCTGGGGTCAACCCAGCACAGATACGCAGTATTTT,CAWGQPSTDTQYF
-,-,TRBV6-1,TRBJ1-3,TGTGCCACCTCTGACCCCGCCTCTGGAAACACCATATATTTT,CATSDPASGNTIYF
-,TRBD2,TRBV4-1,TRBJ2-7,TGCGCCAGCAGCCAAGGCGCAGTTAGCGGGAGGGCCTTGTCCTACGAGCAGTACTTC,CASSQGAVSGRALSYEQYF
few,-,TRBV7-2,TRBJ1-4,TGTGCCAGCAGCTTAGTCGCCGACGAAAAACTGTTTTTT,CASSLVADEKLFF
-,TRBD1,TRBV6-1,TRBJ1-5,TGTGCCAGCAAAAGGGGGCAGGGTCAGCCCCAGCATTTT,CASKRGQGQPQHF
-,-,TRBV5-4,TRBJ1-6,TGTGCCAGCACCCGGACGGGGAGTTCACCCCTCCACTTT,CASTRTGSSPLHF
-,-,TRBV7-2,TRBJ1-2,TGTGCCAGCTCCCCCACCGTTGGCTACACCTTC,CASSPTVGYTF
-,TRBD2,TRBV9,TRBJ2-1,TGTGCCAGCAGCGCCGGACTAGCGGGGGTAGTTGAGCAGTTCTTC,CASSAGLAGVVEQFF
few,-,TRBV2,TRBJ1-2,TGTGCCAGCAGTGAAGCGTCGGGGACCTATGGCTACACCTTC,CASSEASGTYGYTF
-,TRBD1,TRBV28,TRBJ1-1,TGTGCCAGCAGTTCATTTGGGACAGCGAACACTGAAGCTTTCTTT,CASSSFGTANTEAFF
-,-,TRBV28,TRBJ1-5,TGTGCCAGCAAGCGATATAGCAATCAGCCCCAGCATTTT,CASKRYSNQPQHF
few,TRBD1,TRBV2,TRBJ2-3,TGTGCCAGCAGTGAAGCGCAGGGGGCGAGCACAGCAGATACGCAGTATTTT,CASSEAQGASTADTQYF
-,-,TRBV11-2,TRBJ2-3,TGTGCCAGCAGCTTAGGGGGCAGCACAGATACGCAGTATTTT,CASSLGGSTDTQYF
once,TRBD2,TRBV5-1,TRBJ2-1,TGCGCCAGCAGCGCAGGGACTAGCGGCAATGAGCAGTTCTTC,CASSAGTSGNEQFF
-,TRBD2,TRBV29-1,TRBJ2-2,TGCAGCGTTGAAGATCGGAGACTAGCGGGAGATCAACACACCGGGGAGCTGTTTTTT,CSVEDRRLAGDQHTGELFF
-,TRBD1,TRBV19,TRBJ2-7,TGTGCCAGTCCAATGGGGAGACAGGGAATACCCCCTCTCTACGAGCAGTACTTC,CASPMGRQGIPPLYEQYF
-,TRBD1,TRBV28,TRBJ1-2,TGTGCCAGCGGAGGGGGCTCTGGCTACACCTTC,CASGGGSGYTF
-,TRBD1,TRBV9,TRBJ1-3,TGTGCCAGCAGCGCGAACAGGGGACCTGGAAACACCATATATTTT,CASSANRGPGNTIYF
few,-,TRBV29-1,TRBJ1-1,TGCAGCGTTGGTTATGGGGACACTGAAGCTTTCTTT,CSVGYGDTEAFF